The 22 T cell receptor beta chains below all came from one sample that was sequenced in a study of blood T cell repertoires in COVID-19. Profiled with immunoSEQ multiplex PCR; TCRdb holds only in-frame clones, not every one. The repertoire holds hundreds of thousands of clones, approximately 86% seen once, with under 3% in the top ten. Specimen: peripheral blood. The receptors come from a human donor in a cohort sampled during active COVID-19.

V gene TRBV7-8 combines with J gene TRBJ2-1; the match to TRBD2 covers 11 bases. Losses at the gene ends were 1 base for V and 8 bases for J; bases not matched to a gene: 7. Germline loops: CDR1 SGHVS, CDR2 FQNEAQ. The CDR3 runs 16 residues. The CDR3 bases are TGTGCCAGCAGCTTAGAGCCGGGGACTAGCGGCTATGAGCAGTTCTTC. Protein sequence: CASSLEPGTSGYEQFF. Variable domain in full (rest from reference TRBV7-8 and TRBJ2-1): GAGVSQSPRYKVAKRGQDVALRCDPISGHVSLFWYQQALGQGPEFLTYFQNEAQLDKSGLPSDRFFAERPEGSVSTLKIQRTQQEDSAVYLCASSLEPGTSGYEQFFGPGTRLTVL.

This rearrangement joins TRBV5-5 to TRBJ2-5, with 9 bases that match TRBD2. Trimming removed 2 bases from V and 4 bases from J; junction bases left unmatched: 0. CDR3 length: 13 residues. Germline CDR1 reads SGHKS; CDR2 reads YYEKEE (reference sequence). CDR3 sequence reads: CASSFSGGETQYF. CDR3 bases: TGTGCCAGCAGCTTTAGCGGGGGAGAGACCCAGTACTTC.

The chain carries TRBV5-4 and TRBJ2-7; 7 nucleotides match TRBD2. The germline gives CDR1 SGHNT, CDR2 YYREEE (reference sequence). After removal of 1 base from V and 6 bases from J, the junction contained 7 bases not matched to a gene. The CDR3 spans 14 residues. CDR3 DNA: TGTGCCAGCAGCTTGATGGGGGGGGGAGTCGAGCAGTACTTC. It is translated as CASSLMGGGVEQYF.

This chain uses TRBV18 with TRBJ2-3, with TRBD2 matching over 9 bases. CDR3 length equals 15 residues. The J segment lost 2 bases and the V segment lost 1 base, leaving 1 base of the junction unmatched. CDR1 KGHSH and CDR2 LQKENI come from the germline V gene. This chain's CDR3 is CASSPQRGDTDTQYF. The CDR3 DNA reads TGTGCCAGCTCACCACAGCGGGGGGACACAGATACGCAGTATTTT.

DNA of the CDR3: TGTGCCAGCAGTGAACTGGGCAGGAACACTGAAGCTTTCTTT. The encoded protein is CASSELGRNTEAFF. V usage is TRBV2 and J usage is TRBJ1-1; no definite D call. V lost 2 bases to trimming and J lost 1 base, with 8 bases between them. This CDR3 region has 14 residues. Germline CDR1 reads SNHLY; CDR2 reads FYNNEI.

The J gene is TRBJ1-5, the V gene TRBV10-2; TRBD1 might be the D (6 bases). The CDR3 has 14 amino acids. Trimming shortened V by 10 bases and J by 3 bases, and 16 bases separated the two germline ends. The germline V gene has CDR1 WSHSY and CDR2 SAAADI. CDR3 nucleotide sequence: TGCGCCACTACGACAGGCGCCCTCAATCAGCCCCAGCATTTT. This gives the protein CATTTGALNQPQHF.

The chain carries TRBV30 and TRBJ1-6; 8 nucleotides align to TRBD1. This CDR3 has 17 amino acids. Germline loops: CDR1 GTSNPN, CDR2 SVGIG (reference sequence). Trimming at V came to 1 base and at J to 4 bases, leaving 9 bases not matched to a gene. CDR3 in DNA: TGTGCCTGGAGTGCGACAACAGGGGGATTATATAATTCACCCCTCCACTTT. Translated, it gives CAWSATTGGLYNSPLHF.

The rearrangement links TRBV29-1 to TRBJ2-7, with 10 nucleotides matching TRBD2. Germline CDR1 SQVTM, CDR2 ANQGSEA. With 1 base clipped from V and 4 bases from J, the junction kept 10 bases outside the gene matches. The CDR3 consists of 16 residues. The chain's CDR3 is CSVEVVKREGRYEQYF. The DNA for the CDR3 is TGCAGCGTTGAAGTTGTTAAGCGGGAGGGCCGATACGAGCAGTACTTC.

CDR3 amino acids: CALQGQGVRGANVLTF. In DNA, the CDR3 is TGTGCCCTCCAGGGACAGGGGGTCAGGGGGGCCAACGTCCTGACTTTC. V gene TRBV30 combines with J gene TRBJ2-6; TRBD1 matches 11 bases. After removal of 8 bases from V and 4 bases from J, the junction contained 10 bases not matched to a gene. The CDR3 spans 16 residues. Germline V gene lookup returns CDR1 GTSNPN and CDR2 SVGIG (reference sequence).

This clone appeared a single time. The rearrangement uses TRBV19 and TRBJ1-6; 7 bases map to TRBD1. Germline CDR1 and CDR2: LNHDA and SQIVND (reference sequence). V lost 6 bases, J lost 8 bases, and 7 bases stayed unmatched. The CDR3 is 14 amino acids. The CDR3 nucleotides read TGTGCCAGTAGCCTCCGACAGGGAGATTCACCCCTCCACTTT. This sequence encodes CASSLRQGDSPLHF.

The chain joins TRBV2 to TRBJ1-4, with TRBD1 matching over 8 bases. CDR3 size: 16 residues. Germline lookup yields CDR1 SNHLY and CDR2 FYNNEI. Unmatched junction bases numbered 5, after V lost 2 bases and J lost 3 bases. The CDR3 loop reads CASSEFQGASNEKLFF. In nucleotides, the CDR3 is TGTGCCAGCAGTGAATTTCAGGGGGCGTCTAATGAAAAACTGTTTTTT.

The chain carries TRBV19 and TRBJ2-2; TRBD2 aligns across 10 bases. Germline-derived CDR1 and CDR2 are LNHDA and SQIVND (reference sequence). CDR3 size: 19 residues. The trim removed 8 bases at V and 1 base at J, leaving 16 bases unmatched. CDR3 DNA: TGTGCCAGTTCTTATTACCGACTAAGCGGGAGGGTGAACACCGGGGAGCTGTTTTTT. Protein: CASSYYRLSGRVNTGELFF.

This chain connects TRBV6-5 to TRBJ2-2; D uncertain. Germline CDR1 reads MNHEY; CDR2 reads SVGAGI. With 6 bases removed from V and 6 bases from J, the gap between germline ends came to 17 bases. This CDR3 contains 15 residues. CDR3 sequence (DNA): TGTGCCAGCAGCCTTTCTAGGTACAAACCCGGGGAGCTGTTTTTT. It yields the protein CASSLSRYKPGELFF.

The chain combines TRBV7-4 with TRBJ1-2, with a possible D match to TRBD1 (6 bases). V lost 1 base and J 4 bases, leaving 10 bases between the germline ends. The CDR3 is made up of 14 amino acids. In germline, CDR1 is SGHVT, CDR2 SQSDAQ. Here the CDR3 DNA reads TGTGCCAGCAGCTTAGAAGTCAGGGGCTATGGCTACACCTTC. It is translated as CASSLEVRGYGYTF.

V gene TRBV19 combines with J gene TRBJ2-3; D is ambiguous. Germline values: CDR1 LNHDA, CDR2 SQIVND (reference sequence). This CDR3 region has 13 residues. Trimming cost V 3 bases and J 0 bases, with 4 bases left between them. For the CDR3, the DNA is TGTGCCAGTAGTATTCCGAGCACAGATACGCAGTATTTT. This gives the protein CASSIPSTDTQYF.

The sample holds one count of this clone. V usage is TRBV11-2 and J usage is TRBJ1-1, with D perhaps matching TRBD1 (6 bases). Germline loops: CDR1 SGHAT, CDR2 FQNNGV. The V end was cut by 3 bases, the J end by 0 bases, with 8 bases between. CDR3 size: 14 residues. The CDR3 DNA reads TGTGCCAGCAGCTTTGGGACAATGAACACTGAAGCTTTCTTT. This codes for CASSFGTMNTEAFF.

V is TRBV25-1 and J is TRBJ1-1, with 7 bases lining up with TRBD1. V gave up 8 bases and J gave up 1 base; unmatched junction bases: 4. The V gene's germline CDR1 is MGHDK and CDR2 SYGVNS. This CDR3 region has 13 residues. The CDR3 DNA follows: TGTGCCAGCGAACAGGGGAAGAACACTGAAGCTTTCTTT. Translating gives CASEQGKNTEAFF.

This clone was seen only once. The CDR3 region has the DNA TGTGCCTGGAGGGGGGGAGCTGGCACCGGGGAGCTGTTTTTT. Protein product: CAWRGGAGTGELFF. The V gene is TRBV30, the J gene TRBJ2-2; possible D gene TRBD2, 6 bases. From germline, CDR1 is GTSNPN and CDR2 SVGIG (reference sequence). V shed 3 bases and J shed 4 bases, with 12 bases lying between them. This CDR3 spans 14 amino acids.

V is TRBV20-1 and J is TRBJ2-4; maybe TRBD1 (6 bases). Germline-derived CDR1 and CDR2 are DFQATT and SNEGSKA (reference sequence). V lost 3 bases to trimming and J lost 4 bases, with 10 bases between them. CDR3 length: 13 residues. CDR3 protein: CSASLTGKNIQYF. The DNA for the CDR3 is TGCAGTGCTAGTCTCACAGGGAAAAACATTCAGTACTTC.

This sequence joins TRBV7-9 and TRBJ2-7; D might be TRBD1 (5 bases). Germline V gives CDR1 SEHNR, CDR2 FQNEAQ (reference sequence). V was trimmed by 5 bases and J by 1 base, leaving 12 bases between them. This CDR3 contains 14 residues. The CDR3 nucleotides are TGTGCCAGCAGCCGAGCAGGGATTTCCTACGAGCAGTACTTC. Its protein is CASSRAGISYEQYF.

The rearrangement joins TRBV4-2 to TRBJ2-3, with 9 positions matching TRBD1. In germline, CDR1 is LGHNA, CDR2 YNFKEQ. This CDR3 contains 18 residues. J lost 7 bases, V lost 2 bases, and 16 bases had no gene match. CDR3 sequence reads: CASSQKLQGAKLDYTQYF. In DNA form, the CDR3 reads TGTGCCAGCAGCCAAAAATTACAGGGGGCCAAATTAGACTATACGCAGTATTTT.

The chain combines TRBV5-5 with TRBJ2-5, with a weak D call TRBD2 (5 bases). The CDR3 runs 14 residues. The V gene lost 0 bases and the J gene lost 2 bases, with 8 bases spanning the gap. Germline V CDR1 and CDR2: SGHKS, YYEKEE (reference sequence). In DNA, the CDR3 is TGTGCCAGCAGCTTGGGAGGGATTCAAGAGACCCAGTACTTC. It codes for CASSLGGIQETQYF.